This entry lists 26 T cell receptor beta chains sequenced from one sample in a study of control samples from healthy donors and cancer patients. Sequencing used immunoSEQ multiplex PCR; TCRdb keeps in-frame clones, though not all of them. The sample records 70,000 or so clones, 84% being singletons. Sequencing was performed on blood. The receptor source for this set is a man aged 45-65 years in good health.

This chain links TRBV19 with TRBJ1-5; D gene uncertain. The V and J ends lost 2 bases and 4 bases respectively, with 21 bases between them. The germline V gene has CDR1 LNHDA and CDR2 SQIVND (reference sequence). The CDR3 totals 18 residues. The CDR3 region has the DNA TGTGCCAGTAGTATATCCCCTTTAGGGCAGTCGCTTAATCAGCCCCAGCATTTT. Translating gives CASSISPLGQSLNQPQHF.

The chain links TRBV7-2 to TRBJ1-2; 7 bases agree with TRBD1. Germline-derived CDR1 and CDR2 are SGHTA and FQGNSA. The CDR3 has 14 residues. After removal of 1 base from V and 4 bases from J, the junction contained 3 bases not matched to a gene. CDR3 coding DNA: TGTGCCAGCAGCTTAGGTGCAGGGGGCTATGGCTACACCTTC. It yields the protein CASSLGAGGYGYTF.

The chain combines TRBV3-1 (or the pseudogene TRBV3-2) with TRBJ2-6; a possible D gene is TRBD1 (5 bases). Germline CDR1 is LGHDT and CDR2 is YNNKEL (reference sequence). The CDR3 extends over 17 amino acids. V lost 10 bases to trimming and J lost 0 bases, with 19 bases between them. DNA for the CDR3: TGTGCCACCAAAGACAGTTACTTAAGCTCTGGGGCCAACGTCCTGACTTTC. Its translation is CATKDSYLSSGANVLTF.

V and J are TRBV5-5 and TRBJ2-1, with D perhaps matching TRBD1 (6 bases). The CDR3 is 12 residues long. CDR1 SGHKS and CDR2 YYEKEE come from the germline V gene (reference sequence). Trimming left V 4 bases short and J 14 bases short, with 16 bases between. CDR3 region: CASSGLGAREFF. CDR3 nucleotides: TGTGCCAGCAGCGGGTTGGGGGCTAGAGAGTTCTTC.

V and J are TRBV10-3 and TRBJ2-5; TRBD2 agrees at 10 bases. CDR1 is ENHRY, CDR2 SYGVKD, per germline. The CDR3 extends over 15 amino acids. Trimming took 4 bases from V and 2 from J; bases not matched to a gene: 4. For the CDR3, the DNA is TGTGCCATCAGTGTCGGACTAGCGGAACAAGAGACCCAGTACTTC. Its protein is CAISVGLAEQETQYF.

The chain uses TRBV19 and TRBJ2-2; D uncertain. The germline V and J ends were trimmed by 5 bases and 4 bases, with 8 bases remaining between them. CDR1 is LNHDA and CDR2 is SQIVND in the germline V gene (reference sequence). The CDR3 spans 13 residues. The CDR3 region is CASSLSSTGELFF. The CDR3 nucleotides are TGTGCCAGTAGTCTCTCGAGCACCGGGGAGCTGTTTTTT.

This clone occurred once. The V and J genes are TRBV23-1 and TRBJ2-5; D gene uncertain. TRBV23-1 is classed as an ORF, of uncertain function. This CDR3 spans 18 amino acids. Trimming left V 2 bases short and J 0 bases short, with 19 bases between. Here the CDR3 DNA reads TGCGCCAGCAGTCAACCGGCGACACCGAGGACGTACCAAGAGACCCAGTACTTC. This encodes CASSQPATPRTYQETQYF.

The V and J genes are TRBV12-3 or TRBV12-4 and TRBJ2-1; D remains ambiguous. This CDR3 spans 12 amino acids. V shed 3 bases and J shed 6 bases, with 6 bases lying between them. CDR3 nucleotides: TGTGCCAGCAGTTTCTTTCCCAATGAGCAGTTCTTC. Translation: CASSFFPNEQFF.

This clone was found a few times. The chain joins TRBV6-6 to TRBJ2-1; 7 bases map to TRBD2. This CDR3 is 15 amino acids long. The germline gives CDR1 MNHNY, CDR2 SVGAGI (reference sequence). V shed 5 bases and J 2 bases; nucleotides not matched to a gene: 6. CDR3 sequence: CASSRSGLTYNEQFF. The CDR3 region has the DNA TGTGCCAGCAGTCGATCGGGACTAACCTACAATGAGCAGTTCTTC.

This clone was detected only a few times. Written as DNA, the CDR3 is TGTGCCAGCAGCCCGATAAGTTCACCCCTCCACTTT. Residues: CASSPISSPLHF. The V call is TRBV27, the J call TRBJ1-6; no clear D gene. CDR3 length: 12 residues. Per germline, CDR1 MNHEY and CDR2 SMNVEV (reference sequence). Trimming took off 6 bases at V and 9 bases at J, with 9 bases between the two ends.

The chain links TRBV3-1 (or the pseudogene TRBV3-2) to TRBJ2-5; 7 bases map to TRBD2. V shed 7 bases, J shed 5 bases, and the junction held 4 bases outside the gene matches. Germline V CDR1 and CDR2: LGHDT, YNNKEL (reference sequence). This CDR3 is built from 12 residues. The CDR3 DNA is TGTGCCAGCAAAACCGGGAGGGAGACCCAGTACTTC. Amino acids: CASKTGRETQYF.

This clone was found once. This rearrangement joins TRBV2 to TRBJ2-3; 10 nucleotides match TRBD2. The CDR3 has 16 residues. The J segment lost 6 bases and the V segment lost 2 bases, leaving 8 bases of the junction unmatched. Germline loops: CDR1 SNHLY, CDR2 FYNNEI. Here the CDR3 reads CASSETPSGSPDTQYF. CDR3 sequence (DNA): TGTGCCAGCAGTGAAACGCCTAGCGGGAGTCCTGATACGCAGTATTTT.

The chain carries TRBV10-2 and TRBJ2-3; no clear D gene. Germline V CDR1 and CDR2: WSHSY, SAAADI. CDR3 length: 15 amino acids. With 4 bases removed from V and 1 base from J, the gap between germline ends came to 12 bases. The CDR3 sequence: CASSGVQEGTDTQYF. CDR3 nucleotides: TGCGCCAGCAGTGGGGTCCAGGAAGGCACAGATACGCAGTATTTT.

The CDR3 sequence: CASSEGPPGTQYF. The CDR3 region has the DNA TGTGCCAGCAGTGAAGGACCCCCTGGGACCCAGTACTTC. The V call is TRBV6-1, the J call TRBJ2-5; unclear D gene. V dropped 1 base and J dropped 7 bases, with 10 bases sitting between them. The CDR3 has 13 residues. Germline V CDR1 and CDR2: MNHNS, SASEGT.

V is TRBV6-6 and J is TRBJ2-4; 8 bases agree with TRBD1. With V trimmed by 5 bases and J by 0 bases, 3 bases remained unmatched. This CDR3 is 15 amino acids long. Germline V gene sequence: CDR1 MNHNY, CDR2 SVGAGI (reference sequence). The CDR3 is CASSPDRVAKNIQYF. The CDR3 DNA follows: TGTGCCAGCAGTCCGGACAGGGTAGCCAAAAACATTCAGTACTTC.

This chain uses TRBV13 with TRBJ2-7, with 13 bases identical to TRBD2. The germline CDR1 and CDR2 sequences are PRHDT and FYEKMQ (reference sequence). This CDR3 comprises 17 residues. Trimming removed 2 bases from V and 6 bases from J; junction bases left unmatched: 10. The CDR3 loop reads CASSLIGSTSGRFEQYF. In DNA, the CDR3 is TGTGCCAGCAGCTTAATCGGGTCGACTAGCGGGAGGTTCGAGCAGTACTTC.

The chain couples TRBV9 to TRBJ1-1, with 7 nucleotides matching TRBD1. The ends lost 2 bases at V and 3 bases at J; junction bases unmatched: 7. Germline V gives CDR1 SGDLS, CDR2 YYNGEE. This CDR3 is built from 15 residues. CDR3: CASSVLFTGDTEAFF. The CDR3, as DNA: TGTGCCAGCAGCGTCTTATTTACAGGGGACACTGAAGCTTTCTTT.

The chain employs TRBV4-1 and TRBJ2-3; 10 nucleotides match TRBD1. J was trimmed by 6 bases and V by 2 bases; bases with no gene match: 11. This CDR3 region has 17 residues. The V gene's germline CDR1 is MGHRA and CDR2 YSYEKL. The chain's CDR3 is CASSQSPGTGDADTQYF. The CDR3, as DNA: TGCGCCAGCAGCCAATCCCCCGGGACAGGGGATGCGGATACGCAGTATTTT.

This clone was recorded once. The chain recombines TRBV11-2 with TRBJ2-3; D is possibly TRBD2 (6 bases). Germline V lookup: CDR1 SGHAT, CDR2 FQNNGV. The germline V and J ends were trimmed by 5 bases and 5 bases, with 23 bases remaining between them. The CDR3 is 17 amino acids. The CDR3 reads CASSRSGSPPSGDTQYF. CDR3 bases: TGTGCCAGCAGCCGGTCCGGGAGCCCCCCAAGTGGAGATACGCAGTATTTT.

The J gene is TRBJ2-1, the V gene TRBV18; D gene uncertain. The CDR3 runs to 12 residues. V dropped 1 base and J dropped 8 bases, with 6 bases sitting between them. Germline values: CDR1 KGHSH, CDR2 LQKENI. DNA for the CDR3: TGTGCCAGCTCACCACGGTCGGATGAGCAGTTCTTC. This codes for CASSPRSDEQFF.

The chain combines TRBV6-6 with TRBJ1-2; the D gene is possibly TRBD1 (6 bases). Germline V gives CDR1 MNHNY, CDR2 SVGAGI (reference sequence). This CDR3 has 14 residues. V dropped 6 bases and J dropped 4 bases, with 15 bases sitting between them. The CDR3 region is CASSQGQEIYGYTF. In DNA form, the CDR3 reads TGTGCCAGCAGCCAGGGGCAGGAAATCTATGGCTACACCTTC.

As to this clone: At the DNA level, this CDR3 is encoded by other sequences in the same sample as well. The CDR3 bases are TGTGCCAGCAGCTTAGTCTCCTACGAGCAGTACTTC. Protein product: CASSLVSYEQYF. The chain recombines TRBV11-2 with TRBJ2-7; no clear D gene. Trimming took 1 base from V and 0 from J, leaving 1 base between them. The CDR3 contains 12 residues. CDR1 and CDR2 (germline): SGHAT, FQNNGV.

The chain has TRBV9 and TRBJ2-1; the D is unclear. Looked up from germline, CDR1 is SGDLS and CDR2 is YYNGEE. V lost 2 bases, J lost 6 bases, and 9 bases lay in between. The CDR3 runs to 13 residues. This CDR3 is CASSVQGINEQFF. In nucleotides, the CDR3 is TGTGCCAGCAGCGTTCAAGGGATCAATGAGCAGTTCTTC. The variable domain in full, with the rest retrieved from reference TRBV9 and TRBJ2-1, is DSGVTQTPKHLITATGQRVTLRCSPRSGDLSVYWYQQSLDQGLQFLIQYYNGEERAKGNILERFSAQQFPDLHSELNLSSLELGDSALYFCASSVQGINEQFFGPGTRLTVL.

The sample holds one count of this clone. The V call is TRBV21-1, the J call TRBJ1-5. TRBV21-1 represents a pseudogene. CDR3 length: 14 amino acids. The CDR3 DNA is TGTGCCAGCAGCCCTCGGGGGTGGAGGCAGCCCCAGCATTTT. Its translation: CASSPRGWRQPQHF.

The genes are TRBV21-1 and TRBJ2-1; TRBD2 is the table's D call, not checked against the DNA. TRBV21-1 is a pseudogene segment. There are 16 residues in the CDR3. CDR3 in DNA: TGTGCCAGCAGCGATAGGACTAGCCGCTTTTACAATGAGCAGTTCTTC. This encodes CASSDRTSRFYNEQFF.

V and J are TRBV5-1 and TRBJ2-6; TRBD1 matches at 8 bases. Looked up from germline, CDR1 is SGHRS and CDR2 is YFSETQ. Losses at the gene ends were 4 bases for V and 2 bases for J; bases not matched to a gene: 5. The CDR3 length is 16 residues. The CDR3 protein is CASSVGQGPGANVLTF. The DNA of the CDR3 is TGCGCCAGCAGCGTAGGACAGGGCCCTGGGGCCAACGTCCTGACTTTC.